The source of this TCR beta chain is a study of blood T cell repertoires in COVID-19. The wider study: Sample material is recorded as cDNA or gDNA derived from T cells, B-cell-depleted T cells, or PBMCs.

Germline V gives CDR1 SNHLY, CDR2 FYNNEI. CDR3 length: 13 residues. V was clipped by 4 bases and J by 6 bases; unmatched bases: 1. Assay: immunoSEQ multiplex PCR; the TCRdb copy retains only in-frame clones and omits some. The repertoire holds some 58,000 clones, 80% to 90% seen once, with roughly 1.2% in the top ten. The V gene is TRBV2, the J gene TRBJ2-7, with TRBD1 identical over 12 bases. Sample: peripheral blood. The clonotype comes from a man in his forties with acute or convalescent COVID-19. CDR3 nucleotides: TGTGCCAGCAGTGGGGACAGGGGGCGCGAGCAGTACTTC. Translation gives CASSGDRGREQYF.